These 3 T cell receptor beta chains were all obtained from the same sample, sequenced in a study of beta chain features in type 1 diabetes. The investigators reverse transcribed all of the isolated RNA, so they sequenced expressed TCRB transcripts. Using immunoSEQ multiplex PCR, the repertoire was profiled, and TCRdb retains in-frame clones only, with some absent. This sample has some 200,000 clones, with around 15% found just once. No antigens are known for them. Points from the study as a whole: TCRB CDR3s were moderately but significantly shorter in Type 1 diabetes patients in all four CD4+ subsets.

Source material: naive CD4+ T cells from blood. The receptors derive from a man aged 25 to 45 with type 1 diabetes.

The V call is TRBV4-2, the J call TRBJ2-5; tentative D call: TRBD2 (6 bases). CDR3 length equals 14 residues. From germline, CDR1 is LGHNA and CDR2 YNFKEQ. Trimming removed 1 base at V and 2 bases at J, with 8 bases between. The CDR3: CASSQVEGQETQYF. The CDR3 DNA reads TGTGCCAGCAGCCAAGTGGAGGGTCAAGAGACCCAGTACTTC.

The chain uses TRBV9 and TRBJ2-3; no clear D. Looked up from germline, CDR1 is SGDLS and CDR2 is YYNGEE. The CDR3 has 14 amino acids. V was trimmed by 1 base and J by 6 bases, leaving 12 bases between them. The CDR3 protein is CASSVIAASDTQYF. CDR3 coding DNA: TGTGCCAGCAGCGTAATCGCAGCAAGCGATACGCAGTATTTT.

As concerns this clone: Within the sample, other DNA sequences also encode this same CDR3. The CDR3: CASSPGQGTDTQYF. In nucleotides, the CDR3 is TGTGCCAGCAGCCCGGGACAGGGCACAGATACGCAGTATTTT. The chain couples TRBV7-9 to TRBJ2-3; 8 positions agree with TRBD1. J lost 1 base, V lost 5 bases, and 2 bases had no gene match. CDR3 length: 14 residues. CDR1 is SEHNR and CDR2 is FQNEAQ in the germline V gene (reference sequence). Full variable domain (remainder filled in from reference TRBV7-9 and TRBJ2-3): DTGVSQNPRHKITKRGQNVTFRCDPISEHNRLYWYRQTLGQGPEFLTYFQNEAQLEKSRLLSDRFSAERPKGSFSTLEIQRTEQGDSAMYLCASSPGQGTDTQYFGPGTRLTVL.